Included here is one T cell receptor beta chain sequence, with context. The record originates from a study of blood T cell repertoires in COVID-19. Study overall: There were acute and convalescent COVID-19 samples, and they came from the United States, Italy and Spain. Nucleic acid was either cDNA or gDNA, and it came from T cells, B-cell-depleted T cells, or PBMCs.

In the study's own analysis: Amplification from reference gene primers served as the basis for estimated nucleated cell counts. Clones were read by immunoSEQ multiplex PCR, and TCRdb kept only the in-frame ones, dropping some. The DNA was the basis for D and trimming; V, J and clone size are from that table. The sample holds 150,000 to 200,000 clones, more than 75% seen once. V shed 0 bases, J shed 4 bases, and the junction held 8 bases outside the gene matches. CDR3 length: 16 amino acids. Looked up from germline, CDR1 is LNHDA and CDR2 is SQIVND (reference sequence). Sequenced sample: peripheral blood. The source of this sequence is a middle-aged man with active or convalescent COVID-19. The V and J genes are TRBV19 and TRBJ1-2; 7 positions match TRBD1. This chain's CDR3 is CASSIDATGAAYGYTF. The CDR3 DNA follows: TGTGCCAGTAGTATAGATGCTACAGGGGCTGCCTATGGCTACACCTTC.